This entry features one TCR beta chain sequence. The antigen is undetermined. V lost 5 bases and J lost 5, with 16 bases in between. The length of the CDR3 is 14 residues. Germline CDR1 reads SEHNR; CDR2 reads FQNEAQ (reference sequence). This sample is drawn from a study of cytomegalovirus exposure and HLA in healthy donors. Across the whole study: HLA-typed donors contributed 80 million or so unique TCRs, which were held in an early data release. Broader study findings: Investigators reported around 150 TCR beta chains as tied to cytomegalovirus.

PCR involved 60 Vbeta and 13 Jbeta primers. The method was immunoSEQ multiplex PCR; TCRdb's version includes in-frame clones alone and lacks a portion of them. The sample holds around 150,000 clones, more than 75% seen once. The sequence was obtained from a male donor in good health and CMV-seronegative. This chain links TRBV7-9 with TRBJ2-7; perhaps TRBD1 as D (5 bases). Specimen: PBMCs. The CDR3 reads CASSQDSFFNEQYF. CDR3 in DNA: TGTGCCAGCAGCCAAGACAGTTTCTTCAACGAGCAGTACTTC.